This is a list of T cell receptor beta chains from one sample in a study of T cell changes during pregnancy in multiple sclerosis. Here immunoSEQ multiplex PCR was the method, and the copy in TCRdb shows in-frame clones only, minus some. The sample lists some 94,000 clones, approximately 90% occurring once. The source material was peripheral blood, sampled in the first trimester of pregnancy. Source of these receptors: a female donor in good health, enrolled as a control in a pregnancy study. CDR3s include the opening cysteine and the closing phenylalanine or tryptophan. Each record gives: J gene, V gene, clone size, CDR3 protein. For some rows the clone size is stated as once, few or many, or as a class when expanded; others skip it.

TRBJ1-5,TRBV7-8,-,CASSLGQGGGQPQHF
TRBJ1-5,TRBV19,few,CASSRGTGSNQPQHF
TRBJ1-1,TRBV27,-,CASSLRLGDEAFF
TRBJ1-1,TRBV7-8,-,CASSPRDRGITEAFF
TRBJ1-2,TRBV27,-,CASSLSTGNGYTF
TRBJ2-1,TRBV27,-,CASTPLKGANYNEQFF
TRBJ1-5,TRBV7-8,-,CASSLRDRGYQPQHF
TRBJ1-2,TRBV29-1,-,CSVGDRVDYGYTF
TRBJ2-4,TRBV14,-,CASSPGNIQYF
TRBJ2-1,TRBV2,-,CARGQRAGAYNEQFF
TRBJ1-1,TRBV7-3,once,CASSLDGSNTEAFF
TRBJ2-3,TRBV7-2,few,CASSLTDTQYF
TRBJ1-5,TRBV2,-,CASKRGPNSNQPQHF
TRBJ1-1,TRBV19,-,CASNNRGQGLNTEAFF
TRBJ2-1,TRBV29-1,-,CSVGGGSYNEQFF
TRBJ1-1,TRBV28,-,CASSGQGAGRNTEAFF
TRBJ1-3,TRBV7-9,-,CASSDRRTGEFSGNTIYF
TRBJ2-4,TRBV5-6,-,CASSPGLAGNIQYF
TRBJ2-7,TRBV6-5,-,CASSLFRESYEQYF
TRBJ1-1,TRBV14,once,CASSRDRGKAFF
TRBJ2-3,TRBV20-1,-,CSVSGADTQYF
TRBJ2-3,TRBV30,-,CAWSLGGASTDTQYF
TRBJ2-5,TRBV9,-,CASSVGTSGEETQYF
TRBJ2-7,TRBV28,-,CASSPGPSGGPGEQYF
TRBJ1-2,TRBV6-4,-,CASSGTAGEYYGYTF
TRBJ1-2,TRBV7-8,-,CASSLWRGRGDGYTF
TRBJ1-2,TRBV28,-,CASSTSGRGGYTF
TRBJ2-7,TRBV9,-,CASSVRGTESYEQYF
TRBJ1-2,TRBV6-5,-,CASSSSGGNYGYTF
TRBJ2-5,TRBV6-5,-,CASSYRGGPQETQYF
TRBJ2-4,TRBV6-5,-,CASSSTGAAKNIQYF
TRBJ1-1,TRBV15,-,CATTRGNRAQRAFF
TRBJ2-7,TRBV19,-,CASSTKRGGYEQYF
TRBJ2-2,TRBV5-1,-,CATNREGLRGGELFF
TRBJ2-1,TRBV6-6,-,CASTGTSGGVSNEQFF
TRBJ2-3,TRBV5-4,-,CASNKRGPGNTDTQYF